The T cell receptor (beta chain) described here comes from a study of response to subunit inactivated influenza vaccine. This CDR3 has 14 amino acids. The germline V gene has CDR1 MNHEY and CDR2 SVGEGT. Trimming cost V 5 bases and J 5 bases; bases outside gene matches: 8. TCRdb re-analysed the RT-PCR reads in MiXCR, keeping a single row per CDR3 protein. The sample yields roughly 500,000 distinct CDR3 sequences, approximately 24% seen once. The data were also submitted as part of a second study, on T cells expressing NK-cell markers. From that second work: 5'RACE template switching with UMIs generated TCR beta cDNA. Source material for TCR beta repertoires consisted of sorted CD3+CD56+NKG2C+, CD3+CD56+NKG2C- and CD3+CD56-NKG2C+ T cells.

The sequence derives from a man aged 45-65 years who received an inactivated influenza vaccine. This material consisted of CD4+ T cells sorted from PBMCs, taken about 12 days after vaccination. V is TRBV6-2 or TRBV6-3 and J is TRBJ2-5; 7 positions match TRBD1. CDR3 nucleotides: TGTGCCAGCAGTAGGGACAGCTCCCGTGAGACCCAGTACTTC. Protein: CASSRDSSRETQYF.